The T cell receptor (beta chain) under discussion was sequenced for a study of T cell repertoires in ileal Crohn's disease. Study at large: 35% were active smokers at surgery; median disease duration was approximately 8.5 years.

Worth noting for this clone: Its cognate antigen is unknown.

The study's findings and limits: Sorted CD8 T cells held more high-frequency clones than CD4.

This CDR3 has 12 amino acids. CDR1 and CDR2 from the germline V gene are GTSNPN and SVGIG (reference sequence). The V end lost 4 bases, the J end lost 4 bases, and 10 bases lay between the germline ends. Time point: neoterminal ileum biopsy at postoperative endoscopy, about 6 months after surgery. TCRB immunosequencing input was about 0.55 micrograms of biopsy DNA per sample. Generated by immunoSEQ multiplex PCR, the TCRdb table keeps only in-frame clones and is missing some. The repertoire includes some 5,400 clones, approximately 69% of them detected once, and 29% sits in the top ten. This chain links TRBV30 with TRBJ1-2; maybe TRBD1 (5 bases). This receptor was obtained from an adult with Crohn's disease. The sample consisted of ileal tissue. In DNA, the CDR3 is TGTGCCTGGACCCCGACAGCCTATGGCTACACCTTC. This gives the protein CAWTPTAYGYTF.